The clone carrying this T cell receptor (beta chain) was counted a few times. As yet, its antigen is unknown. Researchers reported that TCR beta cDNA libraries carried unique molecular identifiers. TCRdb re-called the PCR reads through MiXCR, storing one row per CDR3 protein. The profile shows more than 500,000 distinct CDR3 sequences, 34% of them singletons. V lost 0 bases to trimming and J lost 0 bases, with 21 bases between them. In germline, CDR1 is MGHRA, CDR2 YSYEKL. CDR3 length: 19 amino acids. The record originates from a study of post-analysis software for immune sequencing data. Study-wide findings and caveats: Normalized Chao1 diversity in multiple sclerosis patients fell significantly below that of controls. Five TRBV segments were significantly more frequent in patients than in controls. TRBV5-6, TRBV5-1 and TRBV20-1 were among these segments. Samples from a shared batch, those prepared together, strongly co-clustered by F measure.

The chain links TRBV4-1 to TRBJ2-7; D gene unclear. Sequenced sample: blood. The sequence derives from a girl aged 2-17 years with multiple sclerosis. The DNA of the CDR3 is TGCGCCAGCAGCCAAGAAATAGTTCGGCCCCATGCCCCCTCCTACGAGCAGTACTTC. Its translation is CASSQEIVRPHAPSYEQYF.